This T cell receptor (beta chain) is from a study of T cells in Graves' hyperthyroidism and ophthalmopathy. Trimming removed 6 bases from V and 1 base from J, with 1 base in between. The CDR3 has 12 amino acids. Per the germline V gene, CDR1 is MDHEN and CDR2 is SYDVKM. In this sample, this clonotype turned up a few times. With a much larger clone just one base away, this may be a read error. Patients aged 18 to 65 with hyperthyroidism were newly diagnosed, with duration under 2 months. It was uncontrolled infection, other autoimmune disease, pregnancy or lactation that excluded patients. The study collected blood at first hyperthyroidism diagnosis, before any ophthalmopathy symptoms arose. The authors took PBMCs from roughly 10 ml fresh peripheral blood. RNA transcripts yielded amplified TCR beta CDR3 regions. TCR CDR3 regions were first amplified by RT-PCR with HTBI primers. TCRdb called the multiplex PCR reads again in MiXCR, with one record for every CDR3 protein. Found here are about 300,000 distinct CDR3 sequences, 13% of them singletons; the top ten hold more than 7.5%.

The clonotype originates from a woman in her 30s with Graves' hyperthyroidism that later progressed to Graves' ophthalmopathy. Sequencing used blood. The V gene is TRBV28, the J gene TRBJ2-6; no clear D gene. CDR3 nucleotides: TGTGCCAGCAGATCTGGGGCCAACGTCCTGACTTTC. This gives the protein CASRSGANVLTF. The full variable domain, rest sourced from reference TRBV28 and TRBJ2-6, is DVKVTQSSRYLVKRTGEKVFLECVQDMDHENMFWYRQDPGLGLRLIYFSYDVKMKEKGDIPEGYSVSREKKERFSLILESASTNQTSMYLCASRSGANVLTFGAGSRLTVL.